The 15 T cell receptor beta chains given below trace back to one sample, sequenced in a study of blood T cell repertoires in COVID-19. Assay: immunoSEQ multiplex PCR; the TCRdb copy retains only in-frame clones and omits some. The sample contains about 160,000 clones, roughly nine tenths of which appear only once. Sequenced material: peripheral blood. These receptors were obtained from a woman aged 65 to 85 with acute or convalescent COVID-19.

V and J are TRBV7-9 and TRBJ2-3, with D perhaps TRBD2 (7 bases). CDR3 size: 16 residues. The germline V gene has CDR1 SEHNR and CDR2 FQNEAQ (reference sequence). The V gene lost 1 base and the J gene lost 8 bases, with 19 bases spanning the gap. CDR3 sequence: CASSLGWIGGLGTQYF. DNA of the CDR3: TGTGCCAGCAGCTTAGGGTGGATCGGGGGGCTGGGTACGCAGTATTTT.

The table lists this clone with a few counts. This rearrangement joins TRBV4-3 to TRBJ2-7, with TRBD2 matching over 13 bases. In germline, CDR1 is LGHNA, CDR2 YSLEER. Losses at the gene ends were 4 bases for V and 4 bases for J; bases not matched to a gene: 4. The CDR3 has 15 amino acids. The CDR3 coding sequence is TGCGCCAGCAGCCCAGGACTAGCGGGGGTTTACGAGCAGTACTTC. It yields the protein CASSPGLAGVYEQYF.

V and J are TRBV27 and TRBJ1-1, with TRBD1 identical over 9 bases. V shed 5 bases, J shed 4 bases, and the junction held 8 bases outside the gene matches. Germline CDR1 reads MNHEY; CDR2 reads SMNVEV (reference sequence). The CDR3 is 15 residues long. The CDR3 nucleotides are TGTGCCAGCAGTGAGATACAGGGGGCAAGCACTGAAGCTTTCTTT. Its translation is CASSEIQGASTEAFF.

V and J are TRBV28 and TRBJ2-1, with D unclear. V was pared by 3 bases and J by 10 bases, with 10 bases between. Germline CDR1 reads MDHEN; CDR2 reads SYDVKM. The CDR3 is 12 amino acids. CDR3 in DNA: TGTGCCAGCAGTTTGAGGCTCGGAGAGCAGTTCTTC. Protein: CASSLRLGEQFF.

The chain employs TRBV28 and TRBJ2-1, with 10 nucleotides matching TRBD2. Germline V CDR1 and CDR2: MDHEN, SYDVKM. V shed 3 bases, J shed 9 bases, and the junction held 5 bases outside the gene matches. The CDR3 totals 14 residues. As DNA, the CDR3 is TGTGCCAGCAGTTTGCTAGCGGGAGTGGGTGAGCAGTTCTTC. It is translated as CASSLLAGVGEQFF.

CDR3 region: CASAENGGPNTEAFF. In DNA, the CDR3 is TGTGCCAGCGCCGAAAATGGGGGCCCGAACACTGAAGCTTTCTTT. This chain connects TRBV9 to TRBJ1-1; maybe TRBD1 (6 bases). This CDR3 is 15 amino acids long. The V end lost 7 bases, the J end lost 1 base, and 17 bases lay between the germline ends. CDR1 and CDR2 from the germline V gene are SGDLS and YYNGEE.

As DNA, the CDR3 is TGTGCCAGCAGATCGGACAGGGGCGACTATGGCTACACCTTC. Translation: CASRSDRGDYGYTF. The gene calls are TRBV6-6 and TRBJ1-2; 9 bases are shared with TRBD1. Germline V gene data show CDR1 as MNHNY and CDR2 as SVGAGI (reference sequence). V shed 6 bases and J 3 bases; nucleotides not matched to a gene: 5. The CDR3 length is 14 residues.

This chain joins TRBV5-1 and TRBJ1-1; D is unresolved. The germline V gene encodes CDR1 SGHRS and CDR2 YFSETQ. CDR3 length equals 14 residues. V was cut by 3 bases and J by 4 bases, with 13 bases left in between. The CDR3 reads CASSSTQSVTEAFF. CDR3 DNA sequence: TGCGCCAGCAGCTCGACACAGTCGGTCACTGAAGCTTTCTTT.

This clone showed up just a few times. The chain carries TRBV27 and TRBJ1-4; D is unresolved. Per germline, CDR1 MNHEY and CDR2 SMNVEV (reference sequence). Trimming pared 6 bases from V and 6 bases from J, leaving 14 bases between. The CDR3 runs to 14 residues. The CDR3 DNA reads as TGTGCCAGCAGGACCTTTCGGCGGGATGAAAAACTGTTTTTT. This gives the protein CASRTFRRDEKLFF.

The J gene is TRBJ1-5, the V gene TRBV20-1; 8 nucleotides match TRBD1. The CDR3 sequence is 16 residues long. Germline loops: CDR1 DFQATT, CDR2 SNEGSKA (reference sequence). J lost 3 bases, V lost 3 bases, and 10 bases had no gene match. Written as DNA, the CDR3 is TGCAGTGCTAGTTCCGGGACAGGAAATAACAATCAGCCCCAGCATTTT. This translates into CSASSGTGNNNQPQHF.

V gene TRBV27 combines with J gene TRBJ1-5; tentative D call: TRBD1 (6 bases). The germline V and J ends were trimmed by 6 bases and 3 bases, with 9 bases remaining between them. CDR1 MNHEY and CDR2 SMNVEV come from the germline V gene (reference sequence). The CDR3 runs 13 residues. The CDR3 protein is CASSRTVNQPQHF. The CDR3 region has the DNA TGTGCCAGCAGCCGGACAGTCAATCAGCCCCAGCATTTT.

The chain has TRBV23-1 and TRBJ1-6, with 9 bases aligning to TRBD1. TRBV23-1 is an ORF for which the function is uncertain. This CDR3 contains 16 residues. Germline trimming cut 2 bases from V and 3 bases from J; bases unmatched to any gene: 2. The CDR3 loop is CASSQNRGLYNSPLHF. Written as DNA, the CDR3 is TGCGCCAGCAGTCAAAACAGGGGGCTCTATAATTCACCCCTCCACTTT.

The chain uses TRBV29-1 and TRBJ2-7, with D possibly matching TRBD1 (5 bases). V shed 6 bases and J shed 2 bases, with 14 bases lying between them. Germline V gene lookup returns CDR1 SQVTM and CDR2 ANQGSEA. CDR3 length equals 13 residues. This chain's CDR3 is CSVQTDKTYEQYF. The CDR3 coding sequence is TGCAGCGTACAGACGGACAAAACCTACGAGCAGTACTTC.

The chain couples TRBV2 to TRBJ1-3; possibly TRBD1 for D (6 bases). CDR3 length: 14 residues. V lost 5 bases, J lost 2 bases, and 10 bases lay in between. CDR1 and CDR2 from the germline V gene are SNHLY and FYNNEI. The CDR3 protein is CASSKQGAGNTIYF. The CDR3, as DNA: TGTGCCAGCAGTAAACAGGGTGCTGGAAACACCATATATTTT.

As for this clone: The germline gene is not matched at one end of the junction; a read error may be the cause. The V and J genes are TRBV20-1 and TRBJ1-1; weak D call: TRBD1 (6 bases). Germline lookup yields CDR1 DFQATT and CDR2 SNEGSKA (reference sequence). This CDR3 spans 11 amino acids. The CDR3 DNA is TGCAGTGCTAGCCCCGGACAGTTGCCTATCTTT. The encoded protein is CSASPGQLPIF.